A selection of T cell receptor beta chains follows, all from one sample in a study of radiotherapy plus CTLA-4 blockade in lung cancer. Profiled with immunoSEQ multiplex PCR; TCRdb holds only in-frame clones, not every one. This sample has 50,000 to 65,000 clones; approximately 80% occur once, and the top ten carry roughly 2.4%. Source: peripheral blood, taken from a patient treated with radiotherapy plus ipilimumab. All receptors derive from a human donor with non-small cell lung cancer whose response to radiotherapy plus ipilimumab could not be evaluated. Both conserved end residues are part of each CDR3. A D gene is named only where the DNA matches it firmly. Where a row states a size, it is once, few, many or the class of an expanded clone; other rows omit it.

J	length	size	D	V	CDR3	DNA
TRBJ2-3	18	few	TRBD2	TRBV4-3	CASSQTSGGTSRTDTQYF	TGCGCCAGCAGCCAAACTAGCGGGGGGACCTCCCGCACAGATACGCAGTATTTT
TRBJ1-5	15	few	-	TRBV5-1	CASSPGGVLDQPQHF	TGCGCCAGCAGCCCTGGAGGGGTCCTGGATCAGCCCCAGCATTTT
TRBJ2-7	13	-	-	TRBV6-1	CASSEVGTYEQYF	TGTGCCAGCAGTGAAGTAGGGACATACGAGCAGTACTTC
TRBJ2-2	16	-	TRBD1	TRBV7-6	CASSQTGTGEAGELFF	TGTGCCAGCAGCCAAACCGGGACAGGGGAGGCCGGGGAGCTGTTTTTT
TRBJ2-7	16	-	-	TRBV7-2	CASSPAGGTKRREQYF	TGTGCCAGCAGCCCAGCCGGGGGGACAAAAAGGAGGGAGCAGTACTTC
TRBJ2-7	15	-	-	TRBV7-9	CASSSFVSPFAEQYF	TGTGCCAGCAGCAGCTTTGTCTCACCCTTCGCCGAGCAGTACTTC
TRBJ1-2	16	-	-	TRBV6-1	CASSGKGGISYGDYTF	TGTGCCAGCAGTGGGAAGGGGGGGATCTCCTACGGTGACTACACCTTC
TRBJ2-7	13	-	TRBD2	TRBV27	CASTTRSGGEQYF	TGTGCCAGCACCACACGTAGCGGGGGCGAGCAGTACTTC
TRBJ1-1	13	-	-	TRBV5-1	CASSPGGYTEAFF	TGCGCCAGCAGCCCCGGGGGATACACTGAAGCTTTCTTT
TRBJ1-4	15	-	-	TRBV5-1	CASSLGQTANEKLFF	TGCGCCAGCAGCCTCGGACAGACGGCTAATGAAAAACTGTTTTTT
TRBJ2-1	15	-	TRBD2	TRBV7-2	CASSFLAGRYNEQFF	TGTGCCAGCAGCTTTCTAGCGGGGAGATACAATGAGCAGTTCTTC
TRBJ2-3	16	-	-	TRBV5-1	CASSPQPGHGADTQYF	TGCGCCAGCAGTCCTCAACCAGGCCACGGGGCAGATACGCAGTATTTT
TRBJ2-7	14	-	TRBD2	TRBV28	CASSTSGGAYEQYF	TGTGCCAGCAGCACTAGCGGGGGGGCCTACGAGCAGTACTTC
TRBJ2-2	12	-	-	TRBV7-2	CASSFLAGELFF	TGTGCCAGCAGCTTCCTCGCCGGGGAGCTGTTTTTT
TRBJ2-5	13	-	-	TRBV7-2	CASSFPAVETQYF	TGTGCCAGCAGCTTTCCTGCGGTAGAGACCCAGTACTTC
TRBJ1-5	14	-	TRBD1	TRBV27	CAGQGTDKNQPQHF	TGTGCCGGACAGGGGACGGATAAAAATCAGCCCCAGCATTTT
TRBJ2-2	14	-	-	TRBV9	CASSVGLDTGELFF	TGTGCCAGCAGCGTCGGTCTGGACACCGGGGAGCTGTTTTTT
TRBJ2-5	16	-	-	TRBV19	CASRKTMNRVYETQYF	TGTGCCAGTAGAAAGACGATGAACAGGGTTTATGAGACCCAGTACTTC
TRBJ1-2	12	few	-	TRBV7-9	CASSPHRDGYTF	TGTGCCAGCAGCCCACACAGGGATGGCTACACCTTC
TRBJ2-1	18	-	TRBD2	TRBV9	CASSVALGLAGDGNEQFF	TGTGCCAGCAGCGTAGCTCTTGGACTAGCGGGAGATGGGAATGAGCAGTTCTTC
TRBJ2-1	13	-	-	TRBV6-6	CASSNTGESEQFF	TGTGCCAGCAGTAACACCGGGGAGAGTGAGCAGTTCTTC
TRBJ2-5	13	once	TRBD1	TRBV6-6	CASSPGGRETQYF	TGTGCCAGTTCCCCAGGGGGCCGGGAGACCCAGTACTTC